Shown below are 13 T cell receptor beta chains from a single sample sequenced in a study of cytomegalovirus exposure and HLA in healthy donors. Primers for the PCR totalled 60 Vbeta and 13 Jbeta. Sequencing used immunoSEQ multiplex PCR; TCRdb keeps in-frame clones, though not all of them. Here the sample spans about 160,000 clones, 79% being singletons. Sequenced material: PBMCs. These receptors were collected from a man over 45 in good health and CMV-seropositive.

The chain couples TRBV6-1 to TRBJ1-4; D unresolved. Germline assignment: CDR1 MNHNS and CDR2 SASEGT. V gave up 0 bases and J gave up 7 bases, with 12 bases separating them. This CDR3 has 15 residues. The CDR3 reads CASSEAWRIGEKLFF. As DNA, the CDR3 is TGTGCCAGCAGTGAAGCATGGAGGATTGGTGAAAAACTGTTTTTT.

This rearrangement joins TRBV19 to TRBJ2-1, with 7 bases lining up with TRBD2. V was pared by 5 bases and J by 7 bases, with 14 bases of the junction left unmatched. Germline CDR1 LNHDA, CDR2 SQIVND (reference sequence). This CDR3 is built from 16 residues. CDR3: CASSPGEAGPGNEQFF. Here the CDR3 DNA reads TGTGCCAGTAGTCCCGGGGAAGCGGGGCCGGGGAATGAGCAGTTCTTC.

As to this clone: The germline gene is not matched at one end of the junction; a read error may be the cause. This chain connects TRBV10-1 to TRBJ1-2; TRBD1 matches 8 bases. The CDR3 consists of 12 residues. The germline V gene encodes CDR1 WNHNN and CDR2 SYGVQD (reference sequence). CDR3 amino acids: CASSENRGVAAF. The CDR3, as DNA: TGCGCCAGCAGTGAGAACAGGGGGGTAGCAGCGTTC.

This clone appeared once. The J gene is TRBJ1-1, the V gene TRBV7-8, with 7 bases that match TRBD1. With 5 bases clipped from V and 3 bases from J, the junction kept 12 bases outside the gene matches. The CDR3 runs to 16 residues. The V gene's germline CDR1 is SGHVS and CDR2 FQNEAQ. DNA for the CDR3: TGTGCCAGCAGCCAGGGGCAGGGGGTAATCGACACTGAAGCTTTCTTT. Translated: CASSQGQGVIDTEAFF.

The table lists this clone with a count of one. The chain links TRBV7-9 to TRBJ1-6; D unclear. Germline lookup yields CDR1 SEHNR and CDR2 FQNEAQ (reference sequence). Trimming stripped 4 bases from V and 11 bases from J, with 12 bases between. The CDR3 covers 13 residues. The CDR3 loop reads CASSYVGRAPLHF. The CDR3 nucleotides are TGTGCCAGCAGCTACGTGGGGAGGGCACCCCTCCACTTT.

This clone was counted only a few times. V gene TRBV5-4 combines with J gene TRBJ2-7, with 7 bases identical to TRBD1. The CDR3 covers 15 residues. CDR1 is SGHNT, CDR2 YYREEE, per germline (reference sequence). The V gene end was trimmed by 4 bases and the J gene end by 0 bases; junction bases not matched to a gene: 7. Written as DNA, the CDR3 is TGTGCCAGCAGCCTCAGGGGGTGGGCCTCCTACGAGCAGTACTTC. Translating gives CASSLRGWASYEQYF.

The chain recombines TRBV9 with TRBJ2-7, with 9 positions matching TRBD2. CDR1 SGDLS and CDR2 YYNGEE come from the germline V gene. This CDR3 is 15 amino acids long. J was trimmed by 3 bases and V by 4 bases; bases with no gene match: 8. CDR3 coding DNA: TGTGCCAGCAGCCCACGGGAGACTAGCGGCTACGAGCAGTACTTC. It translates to CASSPRETSGYEQYF.

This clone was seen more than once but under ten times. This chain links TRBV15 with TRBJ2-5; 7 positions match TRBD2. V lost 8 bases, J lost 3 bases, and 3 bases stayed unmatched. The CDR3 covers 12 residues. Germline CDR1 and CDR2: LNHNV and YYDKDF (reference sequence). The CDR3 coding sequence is TGTGCCACCGGGAGGGTGGAAGAGACCCAGTACTTC. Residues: CATGRVEETQYF. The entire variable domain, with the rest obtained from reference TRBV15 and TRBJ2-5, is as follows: DAMVIQNPRYQVTQFGKPVTLSCSQTLNHNVMYWYQQKSSQAPKLLFHYYDKDFNNEADTPDNFQSRRPNTSFCFLDIRSPGLGDTAMYLCATGRVEETQYFGPGTRLLVL.

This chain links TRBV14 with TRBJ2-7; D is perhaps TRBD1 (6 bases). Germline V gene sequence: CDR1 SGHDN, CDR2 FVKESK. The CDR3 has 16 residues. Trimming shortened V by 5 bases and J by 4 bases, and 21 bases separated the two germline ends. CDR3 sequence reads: CASSDPRGHVLYEQYF. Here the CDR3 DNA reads TGTGCCAGCAGCGATCCCAGGGGCCACGTTCTTTACGAGCAGTACTTC.

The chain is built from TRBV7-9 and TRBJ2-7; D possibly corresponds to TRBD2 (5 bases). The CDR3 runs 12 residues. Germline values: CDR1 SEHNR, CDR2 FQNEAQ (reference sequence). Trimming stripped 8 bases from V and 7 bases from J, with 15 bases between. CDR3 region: CASATTPGEQYF. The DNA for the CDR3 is TGTGCCAGCGCCACAACCCCGGGGGAGCAGTACTTC.

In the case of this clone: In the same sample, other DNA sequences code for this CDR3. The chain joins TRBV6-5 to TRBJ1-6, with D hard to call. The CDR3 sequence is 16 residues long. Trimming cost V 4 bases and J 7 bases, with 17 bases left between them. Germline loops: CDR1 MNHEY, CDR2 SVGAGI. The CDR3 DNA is TGTGCCAGCAGTTCCACAGAACTTGTGTACAATTCACCCCTCCACTTT. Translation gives CASSSTELVYNSPLHF.

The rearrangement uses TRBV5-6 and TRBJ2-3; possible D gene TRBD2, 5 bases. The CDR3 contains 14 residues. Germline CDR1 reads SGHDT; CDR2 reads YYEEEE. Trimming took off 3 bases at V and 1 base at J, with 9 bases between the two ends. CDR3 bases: TGTGCCAGCAGCTCAAAACTAGGCACAGATACGCAGTATTTT. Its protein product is CASSSKLGTDTQYF. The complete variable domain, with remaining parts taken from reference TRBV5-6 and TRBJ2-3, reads DAGVTQSPTHLIKTRGQQVTLRCSPKSGHDTVSWYQQALGQGPQFIFQYYEEEERQRGNFPDRFSGHQFPNYSSELNVNALLLGDSALYLCASSSKLGTDTQYFGPGTRLTVL.

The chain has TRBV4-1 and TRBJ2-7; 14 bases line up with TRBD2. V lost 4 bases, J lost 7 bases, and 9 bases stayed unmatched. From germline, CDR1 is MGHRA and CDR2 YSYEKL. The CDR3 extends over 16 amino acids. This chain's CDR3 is CASSPGLAGVKTEQYF. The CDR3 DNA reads TGCGCCAGCAGCCCGGGACTAGCGGGAGTGAAAACTGAGCAGTACTTC.